The present entry profiles one T cell receptor beta chain with its context. The antigen this receptor binds is unknown. No much larger clonotype is one base removed from it; base qualities were not supplied. The time point label for this specimen denotes: pretreatment peripheral blood. A total of under 30 patients with locally advanced or metastatic urothelial carcinoma, treated at Memorial Sloan Kettering on a trial protocol, made up the cohort. Peripheral blood mononuclear cells were collected from each patient pretreatment and during treatment, giving between 1 and 8 total time points per patient. The Qiagen DNeasy Blood extraction kit was used to purify genomic DNA from total PBMCs and tumor samples. PBMCs were collected pretreatment and during treatment, and were isolated and stored as previously described. Each PCR received spiked-in synthetic TCR analog templates so that absolute template abundance could be estimated from read counts. TCRbeta CDR3 regions were amplified from genomic DNA with bias-controlled V and J gene primers using the immunoSEQ assay. Sequencing of rearranged TCRbeta segments was performed at approximately 20X coverage. Per the source publication's procedure: Clustering was used to correct sequencing errors, and CDR3s were annotated against IMGT so that V, D and J genes could be assigned. Only productive TCRbeta rearrangements were used in downstream analyses, excluding out-of-frame or stop-codon sequences. Clonality was calculated as one minus the Shannon entropy normalized by the log of the number of unique productive sequences. Fisher's exact test with Benjamini-Hochberg correction, at a threshold of adjusted p below 0.01, was used to find clones that differed between time points or between blood and tumor. TCRdb stores this immuneACCESS table with in-frame sequences only. Part of the clones is absent; in the studies checked, under half of the shortfall reflects unresolved V genes, and no reason is known for the rest. From that table come the V and J calls and clone size; the DNA was used to work out D and trimming. Counted in this sample were about 85,000 clones; more than 75% of them appeared once. The leading ten clones occupy around 15% of the sample.

These data belong to a study of PD-L1 blockade in urothelial cancer (dated by TCRdb to 2016 to 2017). Regarding the complete study: Therapy was started at some point between 2013 and 2015 for all patients, and atezolizumab 1,200 mg was administered intravenously every 3 weeks. About 90% of the 29 patients were identified as males with urothelial cancer of bladder origin, and a prior smoking history was reported by 18 of 29 patients. Patients had an ECOG performance status of 0 or 1 and had received between 0 and 3 prior chemotherapy regimens. Blood samples were analyzed at two time points: 3 weeks after treatment start (second dose) and 6 weeks after treatment start. A median of around 150,000 T cells and some 84,000 unique TCRs was obtained from blood samples, and a median clonality of around 0.08 was observed. The study, an exploratory multi-omic analysis, examined somatic, immune and clinical correlates of response to PD-L1 blockade with atezolizumab in urothelial cancer. Pretreatment tumor samples, along with matched peripheral blood collected serially before and after atezolizumab treatment, underwent TCR sequencing. Progression-free survival longer than 6 months counted as durable clinical benefit, and TCR features were additionally tested against both progression-free and overall survival. In the same patients, pretreatment tumors underwent whole exome sequencing and RNA sequencing in addition to TCR sequencing. Nine or ten patients reached durable clinical benefit, while roughly 22 patients did not. Under 30 patients had pretreatment blood TCR-seq, about 25 had at least one posttreatment blood collection, and about 25 had tumor TCR-seq. Broad study findings and their caveats: Because the sample size was small (n of about 27) and many exploratory analyses were performed, the results are intended to be hypothesis-generating. Among patients with durable benefit, tumor-associated TCR clones showed greater expansion in peripheral blood 3 weeks after treatment started (n ≈ 23, p = 0.022). A pretreatment peripheral blood TCR clonality below the median was linked to improved progression-free and overall survival.

The CDR3 measures 14 amino acids from cysteine to phenylalanine. Only the CDR3 portion is preserved as DNA: 42 bases, with reading frame beginning at the first base. Trimming costs V 6 bases and J 3 bases, and their ends lie 14 bases apart. Looking up the germline V gene yields CDR1 KGHSH and CDR2 LQKENI. The sequences come from PBMCs, collected around atezolizumab (anti-PD-L1) treatment. This TCR was sampled from a man between 60 and 75 years old with urothelial cancer. The V gene is TRBV18 and the J gene is TRBJ1-2, with the D segment identity uncertain. The encoded CDR3 is CASSSFTNYYGYTF. The DNA reads as follows: TGTGCCAGCTCTTCCTTTACAAATTACTATGGCTACACCTTC. The reference TRBV18 and TRBJ1-2 proteins fill in what lies around the CDR3, so the full variable domain reads NAGVMQNPRHLVRRRGQEARLRCSPMKGHSHVYWYRQLPEEGLKFMVYLQKENIIDESGMPKERFSAEFPKEGPSILRIQQVVRGDSAAYFCASSSFTNYYGYTFGSGTRLTVV.